This T cell receptor (beta chain) is from a study of neurological immune-mediated disorders. The authors obtained over 180 million TCR-beta sequences from 15-18 subjects per sequencing run. TCRdb re-called the 5' RACE reads through MiXCR, storing one row per CDR3 protein. The top ten clones hold under 2% of a sample with some 49,000 distinct CDR3 sequences, roughly 10% of them seen once. Regarding time point: longitudinal time-point 1 (baseline). This clonotype has at least ten counts. The CDR3 is 17 amino acids. Trimming at V came to 5 bases and at J to 7 bases, leaving 18 bases not matched to a gene. In germline, CDR1 is MNHEY, CDR2 SVGAGI.

Input material: PBMCs. V and J are TRBV6-5 and TRBJ1-2; 8 positions agree with TRBD1. The TCR sequence derives from a woman aged 40 to 50 in good health. The CDR3 loop is CASSLLQGVDTASGYTF. The CDR3 DNA reads TGTGCCAGCAGTCTTCTACAGGGGGTCGACACGGCGAGTGGCTACACCTTC.